This TCR beta chain was documented in a study of CD8+CD57+ T cells in acquired aplastic anemia (dated by TCRdb to about 2018). In the study overall: Extracted DNA from sorted CD4+ and CD8+ cells averaged approximately 3 ug, ranging from about 0.18 to 27.4 ug. Mean read counts for healthy donor samples were 8.5 million to 10.8 million for CD4+ cells and around 11 million for CD8+ cells. Findings and caveats that apply to the study as a whole: Roughly 31 CD8+ CDR3 sequences were shared between patients and controls but appeared highly expressed in patients and within their immunodominant clones. CD8+ Simpson's diversity did not differ significantly between patients and healthy controls (P=0.060).

Genomic DNA was used as template for profiling of TCR beta VDJ combinations and CDR3 sequences. An Illumina HiSeq 2000 was the platform used for TCR repertoire sequencing. The paper's data handling went like this. Repertoires were assessed using TRBV/TRBJ rearrangement plots, CDR3 size and DJ length profiles, and Simpson's diversity index. Whichever DNA sequence was most abundant in the deep sequencing data was defined as the immunodominant clone. CDR3 amino acid sequences were checked for sharing across subjects and were also compared against the VDJdb database and published repertoires. TCRdb ran its own pipeline on the public reads, namely fastp trimming at Q25 and MiXCR clone calling, and kept in-frame beta chains. Merged by CDR3 protein, the rows form single entries marked with the most common genes and DNA. These V and J calls rely on TCRdb rather than the paper's analysis. The sample data list about 190,000 distinct CDR3 sequences, and about 53% of these were observed just once. 16% of the sample is taken by the ten largest.

This clonotype has more than one count but fewer than ten. It lacks a known antigen. No much larger clone exists at a distance of one base, and base qualities are not known. In this study, sorted CD4+ and CD8+ T cells from the blood of healthy subjects and of severe aplastic anemia patients had their TCR repertoires deep-sequenced. Ficoll-Paque density gradient centrifugation was used to isolate peripheral blood mononuclear cells. Before DNA extraction, CD4+ and CD8+ T cells were sorted by FACS or by magnetic beads. CDR1 and CDR2 are read off the germline V gene as SGHTA and FQGNSA. Measured from the cysteine to the phenylalanine, the CDR3 is 14 residues long. Only the CDR3 part of the read is kept: 42 bases, read in frame from the first base. The junction shows trimming of 1 base on V and 4 bases on J, plus 10 bases between the germline ends.

This chain is built from TRBV7-2 and TRBJ2-5; the D region may be TRBD1 or TRBD2, each matching 5 bases equally. The sample comprised sorted CD4+, CD8+, or CD8+CD57+ T cells (not recorded which) from PBMCs. This TCR came from a human donor in good health, serving as a control. Here the CDR3 is given as CASSLGGVTETQYF. Here is the DNA: TGTGCCAGCAGCTTAGGAGGGGTTACAGAGACCCAGTACTTC.